This entry lists 21 T cell receptor beta chains sequenced from one sample in a study of T cell changes during pregnancy in multiple sclerosis. Profiled with immunoSEQ multiplex PCR; TCRdb holds only in-frame clones, not every one. The sample contains 83,000 or so clones, 94% of which appear only once. Sequences were derived from peripheral blood, sampled after pregnancy. These receptors all stem from a female donor in good health, enrolled as a control in a pregnancy study.

This clone came up once. This chain uses TRBV6-5 with TRBJ2-7; TRBD2 matches at 8 bases. V gave up 2 bases and J gave up 3 bases; unmatched junction bases: 3. CDR1 is MNHEY, CDR2 SVGAGI, per germline. CDR3 size: 14 residues. This CDR3 is CASSYAGTSYEQYF. CDR3 bases: TGTGCCAGCAGTTACGCCGGGACTAGCTACGAGCAGTACTTC.

On this clone: The sample contains more than one DNA sequence encoding this CDR3. The chain has TRBV28 and TRBJ2-1; D may be TRBD1 (5 bases). V lost 3 bases and J 6 bases, leaving 6 bases between the germline ends. Germline V gives CDR1 MDHEN, CDR2 SYDVKM. CDR3 length equals 12 residues. Here the CDR3 DNA reads TGTGCCAGCAGTTTGGGGCGCAATGAGCAGTTCTTC. This gives the protein CASSLGRNEQFF.

The chain combines TRBV11-2 with TRBJ2-7, with D possibly matching TRBD1 (6 bases). V was cut by 1 base and J by 3 bases, with 10 bases left in between. Germline CDR1 SGHAT, CDR2 FQNNGV. The CDR3 contains 14 residues. In DNA, the CDR3 is TGTGCCAGCAGCTTAGGCGCAGGGGTCTACGAGCAGTACTTC. Its protein is CASSLGAGVYEQYF.

This sequence joins TRBV6-5 and TRBJ1-3, with D maybe TRBD1 (6 bases). CDR3 length: 15 residues. Germline V CDR1 and CDR2: MNHEY, SVGAGI. V was pared by 8 bases and J by 3 bases, with 17 bases between. The CDR3 here is CASSFGGLSGNTIYF. CDR3 bases: TGTGCCAGCTCTTTCGGGGGGCTCAGTGGAAACACCATATATTTT.

The chain couples TRBV2 to TRBJ2-3, with D possibly TRBD1 on 6 matching bases. The CDR3 consists of 15 residues. Trimming took 5 bases from V and 3 from J, leaving 15 bases between them. The germline V gene has CDR1 SNHLY and CDR2 FYNNEI. CDR3 DNA sequence: TGTGCCAGCAGTAGACCGGGACAAGGAACAGATACGCAGTATTTT. Its translation: CASSRPGQGTDTQYF.

The chain uses TRBV10-3 and TRBJ2-7; D is perhaps TRBD1 (5 bases). Germline CDR1 ENHRY, CDR2 SYGVKD. V was shortened by 0 bases and J by 4 bases, with 10 bases between the two germline ends. The CDR3 is 14 residues long. The CDR3 sequence: CAISESPGRYEQYF. The CDR3 bases are TGTGCCATCAGTGAGTCGCCAGGGCGATACGAGCAGTACTTC.

V is TRBV5-4 and J is TRBJ2-7; 11 nucleotides agree with TRBD2. V was clipped by 2 bases and J by 7 bases; unmatched bases: 5. This CDR3 spans 14 amino acids. The V gene's germline CDR1 is SGHNT and CDR2 YYREEE (reference sequence). Written as DNA, the CDR3 is TGTGCCAGCAGCTTTAGCGGGAGGGAAAGGGAGCAGTACTTC. Its translation: CASSFSGREREQYF. The full variable domain, rest sourced from reference TRBV5-4 and TRBJ2-7, is ETGVTQSPTHLIKTRGQQVTLRCSSQSGHNTVSWYQQALGQGPQFIFQYYREEENGRGNFPPRFSGLQFPNYSSELNVNALELDDSALYLCASSFSGREREQYFGPGTRLTVT.

The chain uses TRBV7-2 and TRBJ1-5; 7 bases match TRBD1. The CDR3 covers 14 residues. The J segment lost 2 bases and the V segment lost 6 bases, leaving 4 bases of the junction unmatched. Per germline, CDR1 SGHTA and CDR2 FQGNSA. This CDR3 is CASSSGQGNQPQHF. CDR3 nucleotides: TGTGCCAGCAGTTCAGGACAGGGCAATCAGCCCCAGCATTTT.

A word on this clone: Its ends do not fully match the called genes, so a read error is possible. This chain uses TRBV4-2 with TRBJ2-3; 11 nucleotides line up with TRBD2. The CDR3 extends over 16 amino acids. CDR1 is LGHNA, CDR2 YNFKEQ, per germline. For the CDR3, the DNA is TGTGCCAGCAGACAAGGGACTAGCGGAAGCACAGATACGCAGTATTTT. Its protein is CASRQGTSGSTDTQYF.

The V and J genes are TRBV27 and TRBJ2-7; 7 bases map to TRBD1. The CDR3 is made up of 14 amino acids. V was clipped by 6 bases and J by 5 bases; unmatched bases: 10. Germline CDR1 is MNHEY and CDR2 is SMNVEV (reference sequence). CDR3: CASRRGGVNNEQYF. Here the CDR3 DNA reads TGTGCCAGCAGAAGAGGGGGCGTAAATAACGAGCAGTACTTC.

The chain recombines TRBV5-1 with TRBJ2-7; 12 nucleotides match TRBD1. The V segment lost 3 bases and the J segment 5 bases; nucleotides outside the gene matches: 3. In germline, CDR1 is SGHRS, CDR2 YFSETQ. The CDR3 length is 14 residues. DNA for the CDR3: TGCGCCAGCAGCTGGGGACAGGGGGCAAACGAGCAGTACTTC. Encoded protein: CASSWGQGANEQYF.

The rearrangement uses TRBV15 and TRBJ1-3; 11 bases align to TRBD1. V lost 3 bases and J lost 2; bases outside the gene matches: 6. CDR3 length: 17 residues. Germline V gene data show CDR1 as LNHNV and CDR2 as YYDKDF (reference sequence). CDR3 region: CATSSPGDRGTGNTIYF. CDR3 coding DNA: TGTGCCACCAGCAGTCCCGGGGACAGGGGGACTGGAAACACCATATATTTT.

The V and J genes are TRBV28 and TRBJ2-7; 8 positions match TRBD1. Germline V gives CDR1 MDHEN, CDR2 SYDVKM. Trimming at V came to 6 bases and at J to 2 bases, leaving 9 bases not matched to a gene. The CDR3 is 15 amino acids. CDR3 loop: CASSPGQGSPYEQYF. CDR3 DNA sequence: TGTGCCAGCAGCCCCGGACAGGGCAGCCCCTACGAGCAGTACTTC.

The CDR3 sequence: CASRSGTQTSGNTIYF. The CDR3 DNA sequence: TGTGCCAGCAGGTCCGGGACACAAACCTCTGGAAACACCATATATTTT. This sequence joins TRBV11-2 and TRBJ1-3, with D possibly TRBD1 on 6 matching bases. V lost 6 bases, J lost 0 bases, and 15 bases lay in between. This CDR3 has 16 residues. Germline assignment: CDR1 SGHAT and CDR2 FQNNGV.

V and J are TRBV5-1 and TRBJ2-2, with D possibly TRBD2 on 6 matching bases. This CDR3 spans 14 amino acids. V lost 5 bases and J lost 4, with 12 bases in between. CDR1 is SGHRS, CDR2 YFSETQ, per germline. CDR3 coding DNA: TGCGCCAGCAGTAAAGCGGGTGCCACCGGGGAGCTGTTTTTT. Its protein product is CASSKAGATGELFF.

This clone was counted a single time. This chain joins TRBV29-1 and TRBJ2-5; D is perhaps TRBD2 (6 bases). The V end lost 4 bases, the J end lost 4 bases, and 7 bases lay between the germline ends. Germline CDR1 and CDR2: SQVTM and ANQGSEA. The CDR3 totals 11 residues. CDR3 protein: CSVGLGETQYF. The CDR3 DNA follows: TGCAGCGTTGGACTAGGAGAGACCCAGTACTTC.

This clone was seen a single time. J is TRBJ2-7 and V is TRBV9; 10 bases align to TRBD2. This CDR3 region has 16 residues. The V gene end was trimmed by 0 bases and the J gene end by 2 bases; junction bases not matched to a gene: 5. Germline CDR1 reads SGDLS; CDR2 reads YYNGEE. CDR3 loop: CASSVGGLAGAYEQYF. CDR3 sequence (DNA): TGTGCCAGCAGCGTAGGGGGGCTAGCGGGAGCCTACGAGCAGTACTTC.

This chain uses TRBV7-2 with TRBJ2-7; perhaps TRBD1 as D (6 bases). CDR1 SGHTA and CDR2 FQGNSA come from the germline V gene. The CDR3 contains 14 residues. With 5 bases removed from V and 0 bases from J, the gap between germline ends came to 11 bases. The DNA for the CDR3 is TGTGCCAGCAGCCAGAGGGGGAGCTCCTACGAGCAGTACTTC. Amino acid sequence: CASSQRGSSYEQYF.

The CDR3 here is CASRELPSSTDTQYF. In DNA, the CDR3 is TGTGCCAGCAGAGAGCTTCCCTCTAGCACAGATACGCAGTATTTT. The rearrangement joins TRBV6-1 to TRBJ2-3, with no clear D. The germline gives CDR1 MNHNS, CDR2 SASEGT. Trimming stripped 6 bases from V and 0 bases from J, with 13 bases between. The CDR3 length is 15 residues.

The V call is TRBV9, the J call TRBJ2-1; TRBD2 agrees at 12 bases. The germline V gene encodes CDR1 SGDLS and CDR2 YYNGEE. With V trimmed by 3 bases and J by 9 bases, 7 bases remained unmatched. The CDR3 length is 15 residues. Here the CDR3 reads CASSGTSGADGEQFF. DNA for the CDR3: TGTGCCAGCAGCGGGACTAGCGGGGCGGACGGTGAGCAGTTCTTC.

The J gene is TRBJ2-1, the V gene TRBV7-9; perhaps TRBD1 as D (6 bases). Trimming shortened V by 1 base and J by 9 bases, and 13 bases separated the two germline ends. The CDR3 sequence is 14 residues long. Germline V gives CDR1 SEHNR, CDR2 FQNEAQ (reference sequence). The DNA for the CDR3 is TGTGCCAGCAGCTTAGATTGGCAGGGGATTGAGCAGTTCTTC. Translating gives CASSLDWQGIEQFF.